This TCR beta chain was identified in a study of cytomegalovirus exposure and HLA in healthy donors. The overall study: In a later analysis, the approximately 120 validation repertoires were reported to have used the same platform as the roughly 610 first-cohort repertoires. Overall study findings and caveats: The investigators catalogued 164 TCR beta chains as cytomegalovirus-associated. In vitro testing confirmed a few CMV-associated chains as specific for CMV antigens.

Sequencing used immunoSEQ multiplex PCR; TCRdb keeps in-frame clones, though not all of them. The profile covers 250,000 to 300,000 clones, with almost 90% appearing a single time and 0.3% to 0.4% taken by the ten largest. Concerning this clone itself: The antigen remains undetermined.

These donors were members of the roughly 120-subject validation cohort, a group separate from the approximately 620-subject first cohort. This CDR3 has 13 residues. Germline CDR1 SNHLY, CDR2 FYNNEI. Trimming took 7 bases from V and 5 from J, leaving 9 bases between them. Input material: PBMCs. The V gene is TRBV2, the J gene TRBJ1-6, with D possibly matching TRBD1 (5 bases). The clonotype was recovered from a woman aged 18-29 years in good health and CMV-seronegative. Written as DNA, the CDR3 is TGTGCCAGCATGCTAGGGGATAATTCACCCCTCCACTTT. This codes for CASMLGDNSPLHF.